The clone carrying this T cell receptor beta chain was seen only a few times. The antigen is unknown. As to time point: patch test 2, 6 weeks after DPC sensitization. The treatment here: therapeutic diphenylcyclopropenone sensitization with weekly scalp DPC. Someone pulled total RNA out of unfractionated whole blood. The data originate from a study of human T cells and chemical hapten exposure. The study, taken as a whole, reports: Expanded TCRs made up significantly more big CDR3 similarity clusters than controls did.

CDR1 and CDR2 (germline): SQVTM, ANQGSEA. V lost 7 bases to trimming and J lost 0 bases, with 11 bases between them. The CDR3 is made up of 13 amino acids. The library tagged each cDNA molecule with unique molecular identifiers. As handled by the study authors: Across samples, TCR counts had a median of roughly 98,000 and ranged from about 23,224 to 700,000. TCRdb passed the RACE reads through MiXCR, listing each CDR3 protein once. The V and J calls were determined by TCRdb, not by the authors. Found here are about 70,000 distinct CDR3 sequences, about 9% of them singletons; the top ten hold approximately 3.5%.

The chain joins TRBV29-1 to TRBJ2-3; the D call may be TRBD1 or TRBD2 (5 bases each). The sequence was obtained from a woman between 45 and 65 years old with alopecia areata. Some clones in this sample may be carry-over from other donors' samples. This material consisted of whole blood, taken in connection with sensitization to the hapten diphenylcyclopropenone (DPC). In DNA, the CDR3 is TGCAGCGGGACGGGACGGAGCACAGATACGCAGTATTTT. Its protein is CSGTGRSTDTQYF.